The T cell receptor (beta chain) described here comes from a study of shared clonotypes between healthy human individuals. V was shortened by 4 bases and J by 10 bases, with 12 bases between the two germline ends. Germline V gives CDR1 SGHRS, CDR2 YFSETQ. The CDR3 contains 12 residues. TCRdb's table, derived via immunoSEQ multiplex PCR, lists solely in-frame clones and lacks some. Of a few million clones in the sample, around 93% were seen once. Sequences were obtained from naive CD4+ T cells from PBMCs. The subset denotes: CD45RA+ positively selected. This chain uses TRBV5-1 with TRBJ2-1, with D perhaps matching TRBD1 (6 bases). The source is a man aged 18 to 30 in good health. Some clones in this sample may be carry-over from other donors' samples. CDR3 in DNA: TGCGCCAGCAGCGAACGGACAGCGGAGCAGTTCTTC. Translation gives CASSERTAEQFF.